The T cell receptor (beta chain) under discussion was sequenced for a study of blood T cell repertoires in COVID-19. In the study overall: Whether acute or convalescent, the COVID-19 samples came from the United States, Italy and Spain. The analysed material was cDNA or gDNA that came from T cells, B-cell-depleted T cells, or PBMCs.

CDR1 is MGHRA, CDR2 YSYEKL, per germline. CDR3 size: 15 residues. V was cut by 3 bases and J by 7 bases, with 15 bases left in between. Under the authors' procedure: The assay estimated nucleated cells by amplifying reference gene primers. Produced via immunoSEQ multiplex PCR; TCRdb's table is partial and in-frame only. D and trimming were read from the DNA, whereas the V and J calls and clone size are those reported in that table. The profile shows 180,000 or so clones, around 87% of them singletons. The V call is TRBV4-1, the J call TRBJ1-4, with D possibly TRBD1 on 6 matching bases. The sequenced sample consisted of peripheral blood. The sequence was collected from a woman aged 30 to 39 with active or convalescent COVID-19. The CDR3 DNA follows: TGCGCCAGCAGCCAGGGGGCGCGGCAGAGTGAAAAACTGTTTTTT. Translated, it gives CASSQGARQSEKLFF.